One and the same sample provided the 15 T cell receptor beta chains below, sequenced in a study of OX40 agonist ivuxolimab in advanced cancers. Here immunoSEQ multiplex PCR was the method, and the copy in TCRdb shows in-frame clones only, minus some. The sample shows tens of thousands of clones, roughly nine tenths of them seen only once. The sequencing used CD4+ or CD8+ T cells sorted from blood, collected in a trial of the OX40 agonist ivuxolimab. All receptors come from an adult with an advanced solid tumor such as melanoma, head and neck, liver or kidney cancer.

This chain joins TRBV5-6 and TRBJ2-5; 8 nucleotides align to TRBD2. The V gene's germline CDR1 is SGHDT and CDR2 YYEEEE. The V gene end was trimmed by 5 bases and the J gene end by 5 bases; junction bases not matched to a gene: 14. This CDR3 is built from 16 residues. CDR3 DNA: TGTGCCAGCAGTTCGACCGGGACTAGATCGTGGGAGACCCAGTACTTC. Protein: CASSSTGTRSWETQYF.

V usage is TRBV11-3 and J usage is TRBJ2-5; maybe TRBD2 (6 bases). Looked up from germline, CDR1 is SGHNT and CDR2 is YENEEA. This CDR3 region has 14 residues. Trimming cost V 0 bases and J 4 bases, with 9 bases left between them. The CDR3 sequence is CASSLDAGSETQYF. For the CDR3, the DNA is TGTGCCAGCAGCTTAGATGCGGGATCAGAGACCCAGTACTTC.

The chain combines TRBV30 with TRBJ1-1; 9 positions match TRBD1. V lost 3 bases and J lost 6; bases outside the gene matches: 8. Germline V gene data show CDR1 as GTSNPN and CDR2 as SVGIG (reference sequence). The CDR3 consists of 14 residues. CDR3 sequence (DNA): TGTGCCTGGAGCCCGGGACAGGGAGTACCTGAAGCTTTCTTT. Encoded protein: CAWSPGQGVPEAFF.

This chain connects TRBV12-5 to TRBJ1-5; unclear D gene. CDR1 is LGHNT, CDR2 FRNRAP, per germline. The CDR3 is 13 amino acids. The ends were cut back, 2 bases at V and 4 bases at J, with 6 bases in the middle. CDR3 DNA: TGTGCTAGTGGTTTGATTGAGAATCAGCCCCAGCATTTT. It translates to CASGLIENQPQHF.

The rearrangement links TRBV6-5 to TRBJ1-3, with D possibly TRBD1 on 6 matching bases. Germline V CDR1 and CDR2: MNHEY, SVGAGI. V was pared by 5 bases and J by 0 bases, with 11 bases between. The CDR3 consists of 15 residues. CDR3 amino acids: CASSRDITSGNTIYF. The CDR3 region has the DNA TGTGCCAGCAGTCGGGACATTACCTCTGGAAACACCATATATTTT.

This chain links TRBV4-3 with TRBJ2-1, with a possible D match to TRBD1 (6 bases). CDR1 and CDR2 (germline): LGHNA, YSLEER. The V end lost 4 bases, the J end lost 1 base, and 11 bases lay between the germline ends. This CDR3 is built from 15 residues. The CDR3: CASSPGALSYNEQFF. The DNA for the CDR3 is TGCGCCAGCAGCCCAGGGGCTTTATCCTACAATGAGCAGTTCTTC.

This clone was picked up a small number of times. In DNA form, the CDR3 reads TGTGCCAGCAGCCAACCGCGACAGGGGGCCAGGCAGCCCCAGCATTTT. Its translation: CASSQPRQGARQPQHF. The V gene is TRBV28, the J gene TRBJ1-5; 10 nucleotides line up with TRBD1. Germline V gene lookup returns CDR1 MDHEN and CDR2 SYDVKM. The CDR3 length is 16 residues. With V trimmed by 6 bases and J by 7 bases, 12 bases remained unmatched.

CDR3 region: CASSLGGGETQYF. CDR3 in DNA: TGCGCCAGCAGCTTGGGAGGTGGAGAGACCCAGTACTTC. This chain joins TRBV5-1 and TRBJ2-5; D unresolved. The length of the CDR3 is 13 residues. Trimming left V 0 bases short and J 4 bases short, with 7 bases between. The germline gives CDR1 SGHRS, CDR2 YFSETQ.

The chain couples TRBV9 to TRBJ1-2, with D maybe TRBD1 (5 bases). The germline gives CDR1 SGDLS, CDR2 YYNGEE. The CDR3 runs 13 residues. V was trimmed by 0 bases and J by 5 bases, leaving 8 bases between them. The CDR3 here is CASSVGREYGYTF. CDR3 nucleotide sequence: TGTGCCAGCAGCGTAGGCAGGGAGTATGGCTACACCTTC.

This clone appeared a single time. The V gene is TRBV18, the J gene TRBJ2-3; 8 nucleotides match TRBD2. V lost 3 bases and J lost 8; bases outside the gene matches: 13. Per the germline V gene, CDR1 is KGHSH and CDR2 is LQKENI. The CDR3 totals 16 residues. The CDR3 DNA reads TGTGCCAGCTCACCCCTCGGGAGGGTTGATTCTGCTACGCAGTATTTT. Translated, it gives CASSPLGRVDSATQYF.

The chain employs TRBV7-9 and TRBJ2-3; 8 nucleotides align to TRBD1. Germline V gene lookup returns CDR1 SEHNR and CDR2 FQNEAQ (reference sequence). This CDR3 is 14 amino acids long. Trimming at V came to 5 bases and at J to 3 bases, leaving 4 bases not matched to a gene. The CDR3 sequence: CASSRGQGTDTQYF. CDR3 DNA: TGTGCCAGCAGCCGTGGACAGGGTACAGATACGCAGTATTTT.

This sequence joins TRBV28 and TRBJ1-5, with 8 bases identical to TRBD1. J lost 7 bases, V lost 6 bases, and 8 bases had no gene match. There are 14 residues in the CDR3. Germline V gene lookup returns CDR1 MDHEN and CDR2 SYDVKM. The CDR3 protein is CASRRQGTGQPQHF. DNA of the CDR3: TGTGCCAGCAGGCGACAGGGGACGGGGCAGCCCCAGCATTTT. Drawing the rest from reference TRBV28 and TRBJ1-5, the complete variable domain is DVKVTQSSRYLVKRTGEKVFLECVQDMDHENMFWYRQDPGLGLRLIYFSYDVKMKEKGDIPEGYSVSREKKERFSLILESASTNQTSMYLCASRRQGTGQPQHFGDGTRLSIL.

The V call is TRBV21-1, the J call TRBJ2-5; the tabulated D call, TRBD1, remains unverified against the DNA. TRBV21-1 is an annotated pseudogene. The CDR3 has 15 residues. Here the CDR3 DNA reads TGTGCCAGCAGCAAAGGCAAGGGGCACACAGAGACCCAGTACTTC. This encodes CASSKGKGHTETQYF.

J is TRBJ1-1 and V is TRBV5-1; no clear D. Trimming removed 1 base at V and 3 bases at J, with 7 bases between. Germline values: CDR1 SGHRS, CDR2 YFSETQ. The CDR3 length is 13 residues. CDR3 sequence: CASSLRGDTEAFF. As DNA, the CDR3 is TGCGCCAGCAGCTTGCGCGGGGACACTGAAGCTTTCTTT. The full variable domain, completed using reference TRBV5-1 and TRBJ1-1, is KAGVTQTPRYLIKTRGQQVTLSCSPISGHRSVSWYQQTPGQGLQFLFEYFSETQRNKGNFPGRFSGRQFSNSRSEMNVSTLELGDSALYLCASSLRGDTEAFFGQGTRLTVV.

The rearrangement uses TRBV11-3 and TRBJ2-2; D may be TRBD2 (5 bases). Germline lookup yields CDR1 SGHNT and CDR2 YENEEA. The CDR3 covers 13 residues. The V and J ends lost 4 bases and 8 bases respectively, with 11 bases between them. In DNA, the CDR3 is TGTGCCAGCAGCTCTAGCTATTGGGGGGAGCTGTTTTTT. Amino acid sequence: CASSSSYWGELFF.